This TCR beta chain was retrieved from a study of T cell responses to AZD1222 COVID-19 vaccine. CDR1 SGHVS and CDR2 FNYEAQ come from the germline V gene. Trimming shortened V by 0 bases and J by 0 bases, and 9 bases separated the two germline ends. CDR3 length equals 17 residues. Points from the study as a whole: The breadth and depth of Spike-specific TCRs increased once two AZD1222 doses had been given.

Concerning this clone itself: Its specificity is unknown.

Sequencing used immunoSEQ multiplex PCR; TCRdb keeps in-frame clones, though not all of them. There are about 120,000 clones in the sample; approximately 92% occur only once, and around 4.4% lies in the top ten. The source is an adult who received the MenACWY meningococcal vaccine as a control. This chain joins TRBV7-6 and TRBJ2-6; D is uncertain. This specimen consisted of peripheral blood, obtained 28 days after the second dose of the MenACWY control vaccine. The CDR3 loop is CASSLALDGSGANVLTF. CDR3 DNA: TGTGCCAGCAGCTTAGCGCTTGACGGCTCTGGGGCCAACGTCCTGACTTTC.